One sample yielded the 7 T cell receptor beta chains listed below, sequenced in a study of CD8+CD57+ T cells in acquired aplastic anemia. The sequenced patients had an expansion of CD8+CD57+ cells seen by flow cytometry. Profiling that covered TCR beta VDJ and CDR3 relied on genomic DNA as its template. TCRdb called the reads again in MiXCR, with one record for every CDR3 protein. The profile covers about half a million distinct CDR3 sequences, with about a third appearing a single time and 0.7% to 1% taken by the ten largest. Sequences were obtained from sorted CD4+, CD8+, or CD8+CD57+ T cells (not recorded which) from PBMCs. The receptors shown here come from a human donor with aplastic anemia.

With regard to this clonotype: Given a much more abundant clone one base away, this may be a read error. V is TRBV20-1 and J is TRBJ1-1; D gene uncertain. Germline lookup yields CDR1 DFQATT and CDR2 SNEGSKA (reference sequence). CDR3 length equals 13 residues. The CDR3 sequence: CSARGNMNTEASF. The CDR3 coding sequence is TGCAGTGCACGCGGGAACATGAACACTGAAGCTTCCTTT.

CDR3 residues: CASSPKDPRKTDTQYF. The CDR3, as DNA: TGTGCCAGCAGCCCCAAGGACCCCAGAAAGACAGATACGCAGTATTTT. The chain couples TRBV11-1 to TRBJ2-3; D is uncertain. CDR1 SGHAT and CDR2 FQDESV come from the germline V gene (reference sequence). V dropped 5 bases and J dropped 3 bases, with 18 bases sitting between them. The CDR3 totals 16 residues.

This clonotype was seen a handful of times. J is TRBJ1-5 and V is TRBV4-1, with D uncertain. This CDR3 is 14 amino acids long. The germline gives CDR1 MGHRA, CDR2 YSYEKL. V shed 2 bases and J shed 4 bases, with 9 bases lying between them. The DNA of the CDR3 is TGCGCCAGCAGCCAATTAACAGCAAATCAGCCCCAGCATTTT. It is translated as CASSQLTANQPQHF.

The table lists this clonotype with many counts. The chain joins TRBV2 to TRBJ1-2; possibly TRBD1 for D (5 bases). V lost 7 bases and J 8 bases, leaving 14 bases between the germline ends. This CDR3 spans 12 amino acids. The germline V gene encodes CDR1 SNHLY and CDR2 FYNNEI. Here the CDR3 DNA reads TGTGCCAGCAATGGGGATGGGGGAGGCTACACCTTC. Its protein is CASNGDGGGYTF. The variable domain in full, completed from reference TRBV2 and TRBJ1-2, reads EPEVTQTPSHQVTQMGQEVILRCVPISNHLYFYWYRQILGQKVEFLVSFYNNEISEKSEIFDDQFSVERPDGSNFTLKIRSTKLEDSAMYFCASNGDGGGYTFGSGTRLTVV.

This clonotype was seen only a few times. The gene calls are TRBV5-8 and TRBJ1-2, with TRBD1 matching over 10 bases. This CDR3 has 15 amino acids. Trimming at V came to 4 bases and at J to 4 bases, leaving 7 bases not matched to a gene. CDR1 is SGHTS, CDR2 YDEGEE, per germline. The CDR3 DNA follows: TGTGCCAGCAGCGTTGACAGGGGGCGCGGCTATGGCTACACCTTC. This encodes CASSVDRGRGYGYTF.

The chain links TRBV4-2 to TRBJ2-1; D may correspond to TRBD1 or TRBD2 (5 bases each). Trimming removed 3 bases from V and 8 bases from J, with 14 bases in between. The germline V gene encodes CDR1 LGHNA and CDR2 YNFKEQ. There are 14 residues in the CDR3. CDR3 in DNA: TGTGCCAGCAGCCACGACTATCAGACAGATGAGCAGTTCTTC. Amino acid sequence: CASSHDYQTDEQFF.

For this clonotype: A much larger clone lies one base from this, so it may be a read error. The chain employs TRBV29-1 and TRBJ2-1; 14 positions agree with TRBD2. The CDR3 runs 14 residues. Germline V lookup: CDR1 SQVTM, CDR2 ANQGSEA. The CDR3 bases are TGCAGCGTCGAGACTAGCGGGGGGGCTTATGAGCGGTTCTTC. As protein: CSVETSGGAYERFF.